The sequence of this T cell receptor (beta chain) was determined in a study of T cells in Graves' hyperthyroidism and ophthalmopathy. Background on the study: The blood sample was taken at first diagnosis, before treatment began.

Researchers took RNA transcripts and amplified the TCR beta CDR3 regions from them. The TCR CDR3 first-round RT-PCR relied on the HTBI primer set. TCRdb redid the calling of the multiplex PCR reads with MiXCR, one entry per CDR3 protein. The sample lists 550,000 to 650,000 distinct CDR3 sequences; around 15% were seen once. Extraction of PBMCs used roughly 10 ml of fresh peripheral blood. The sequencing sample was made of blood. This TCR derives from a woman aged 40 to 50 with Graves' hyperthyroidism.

CDR3 loop: CASSNREVNQPQHF. The DNA of the CDR3 is TGTGCCAGTAGTAACAGGGAGGTCAATCAGCCCCAGCATTTT. The rearrangement uses TRBV19 and TRBJ1-5; D possibly corresponds to TRBD1 (6 bases). Germline CDR1 reads LNHDA; CDR2 reads SQIVND (reference sequence). Trimming removed 4 bases at V and 3 bases at J, with 10 bases between. CDR3 size: 14 residues.